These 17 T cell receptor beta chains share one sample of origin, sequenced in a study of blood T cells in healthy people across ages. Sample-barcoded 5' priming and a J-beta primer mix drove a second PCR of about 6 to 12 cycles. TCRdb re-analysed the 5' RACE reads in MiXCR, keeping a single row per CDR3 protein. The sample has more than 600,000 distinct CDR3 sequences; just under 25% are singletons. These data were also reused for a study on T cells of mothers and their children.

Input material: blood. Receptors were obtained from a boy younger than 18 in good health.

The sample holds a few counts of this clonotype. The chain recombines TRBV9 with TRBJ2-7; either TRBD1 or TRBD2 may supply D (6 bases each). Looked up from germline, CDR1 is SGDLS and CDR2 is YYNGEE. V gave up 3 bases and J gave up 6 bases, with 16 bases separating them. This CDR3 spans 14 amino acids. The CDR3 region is CASSGGGTPVEQYF. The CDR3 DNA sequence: TGTGCCAGCAGCGGAGGGGGGACCCCCGTCGAGCAGTACTTC.

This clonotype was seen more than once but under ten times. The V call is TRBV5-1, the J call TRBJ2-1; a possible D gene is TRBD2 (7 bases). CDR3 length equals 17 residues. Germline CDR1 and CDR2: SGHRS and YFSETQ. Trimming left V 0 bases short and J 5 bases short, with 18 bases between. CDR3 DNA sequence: TGCGCCAGCAGCTTGGGGGGAGGGGGTGTAGTGGACAATGAGCAGTTCTTC. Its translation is CASSLGGGGVVDNEQFF.

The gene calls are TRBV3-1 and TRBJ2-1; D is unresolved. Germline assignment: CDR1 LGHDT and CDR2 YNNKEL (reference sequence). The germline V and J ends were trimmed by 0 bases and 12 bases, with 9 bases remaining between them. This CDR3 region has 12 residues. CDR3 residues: CASSQERQRQFF. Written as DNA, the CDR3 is TGTGCCAGCAGCCAAGAGCGGCAGAGGCAGTTCTTC.

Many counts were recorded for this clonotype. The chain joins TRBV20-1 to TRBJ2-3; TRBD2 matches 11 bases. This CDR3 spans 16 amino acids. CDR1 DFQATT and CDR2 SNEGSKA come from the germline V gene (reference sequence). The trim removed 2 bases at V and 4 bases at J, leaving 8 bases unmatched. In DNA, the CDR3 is TGCAGTGCTAGAAATTTAGCGGGGGGGCAGTCAGATACGCAGTATTTT. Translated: CSARNLAGGQSDTQYF.

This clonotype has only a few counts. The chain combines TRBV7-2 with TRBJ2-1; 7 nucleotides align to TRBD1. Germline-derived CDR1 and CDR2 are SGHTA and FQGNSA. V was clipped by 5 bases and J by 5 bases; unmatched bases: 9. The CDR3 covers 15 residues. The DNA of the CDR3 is TGTGCCAGCAGCCCCCAGACAGGGATCCACAATGAGCAGTTCTTC. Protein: CASSPQTGIHNEQFF.

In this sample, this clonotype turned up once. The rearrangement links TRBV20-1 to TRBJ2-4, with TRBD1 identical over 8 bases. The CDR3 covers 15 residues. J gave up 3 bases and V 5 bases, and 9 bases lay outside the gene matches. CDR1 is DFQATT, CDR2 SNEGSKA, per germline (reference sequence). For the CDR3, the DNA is TGCAGTGCTGAACGGACAGGGCTGGTCAAAAACATTCAGTACTTC. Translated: CSAERTGLVKNIQYF.

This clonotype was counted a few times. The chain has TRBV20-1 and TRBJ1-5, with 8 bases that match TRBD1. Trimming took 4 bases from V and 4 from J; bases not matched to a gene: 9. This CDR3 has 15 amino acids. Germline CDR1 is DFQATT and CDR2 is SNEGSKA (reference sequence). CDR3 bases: TGCAGTGCTAAGGTCTACCAGGGGGCAAATCAGCCCCAGCATTTT. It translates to CSAKVYQGANQPQHF.

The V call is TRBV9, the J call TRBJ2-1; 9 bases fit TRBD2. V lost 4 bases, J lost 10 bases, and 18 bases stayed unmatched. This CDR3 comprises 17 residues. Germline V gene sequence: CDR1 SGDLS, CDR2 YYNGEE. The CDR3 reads CASSPPTGTSSVSEQFF. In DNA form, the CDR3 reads TGTGCCAGCAGCCCCCCCACCGGGACTAGCAGCGTTAGCGAGCAGTTCTTC.

This CDR3 is CATSRHPQGSPEAFF. In DNA form, the CDR3 reads TGTGCCACCAGCAGACATCCACAGGGTTCCCCTGAAGCTTTCTTT. This chain uses TRBV15 with TRBJ1-1; D might be TRBD1 (6 bases). Germline lookup yields CDR1 LNHNV and CDR2 YYDKDF (reference sequence). Trimming shortened V by 2 bases and J by 6 bases, and 16 bases separated the two germline ends. The CDR3 covers 15 residues.

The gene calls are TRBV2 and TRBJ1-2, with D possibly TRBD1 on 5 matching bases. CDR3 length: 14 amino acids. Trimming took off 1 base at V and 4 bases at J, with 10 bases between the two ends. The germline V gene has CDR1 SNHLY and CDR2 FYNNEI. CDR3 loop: CASSEGGPFYGYTF. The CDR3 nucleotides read TGTGCCAGCAGTGAAGGGGGACCATTCTATGGCTACACCTTC.

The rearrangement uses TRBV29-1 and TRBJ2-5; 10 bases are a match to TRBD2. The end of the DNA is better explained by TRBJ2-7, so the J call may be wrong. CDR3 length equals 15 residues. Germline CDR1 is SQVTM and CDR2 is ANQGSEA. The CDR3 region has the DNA TGCAGCGTTGAAGACAGCGGGAGGGCCGCCTACGAGCAGTACTTC. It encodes CSVEDSGRAAYEQYF.

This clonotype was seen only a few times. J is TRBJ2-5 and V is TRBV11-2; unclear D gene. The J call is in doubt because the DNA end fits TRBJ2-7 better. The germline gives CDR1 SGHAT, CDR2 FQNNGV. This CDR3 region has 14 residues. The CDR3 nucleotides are TGTGCCAGCAGTCAGAACAAGGAACCCTACGAGCAGTACTTC. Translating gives CASSQNKEPYEQYF.

In DNA form, the CDR3 reads TGCGCCAGCAGCTCGACAGGGGCTCTCATTAACTATGGCTACACCTTC. Residues: CASSSTGALINYGYTF. This sequence joins TRBV5-1 and TRBJ1-2; 8 bases agree with TRBD1. The CDR3 totals 16 residues. CDR1 is SGHRS, CDR2 YFSETQ, per germline. J was trimmed by 1 base and V by 3 bases; bases with no gene match: 8.

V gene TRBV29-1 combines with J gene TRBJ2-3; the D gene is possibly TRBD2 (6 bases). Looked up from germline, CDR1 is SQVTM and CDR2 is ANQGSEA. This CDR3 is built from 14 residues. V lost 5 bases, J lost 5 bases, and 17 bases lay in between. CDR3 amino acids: CSVQGGTPRDTQYF. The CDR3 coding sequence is TGCAGCGTTCAAGGCGGGACTCCTAGAGATACGCAGTATTTT.

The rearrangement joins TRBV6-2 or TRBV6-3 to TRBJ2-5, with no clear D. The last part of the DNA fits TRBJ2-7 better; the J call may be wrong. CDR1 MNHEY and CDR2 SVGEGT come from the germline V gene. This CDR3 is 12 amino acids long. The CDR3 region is CASSYRLYEQYF. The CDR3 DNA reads TGTGCCAGCAGTTACAGGCTATACGAGCAGTACTTC.

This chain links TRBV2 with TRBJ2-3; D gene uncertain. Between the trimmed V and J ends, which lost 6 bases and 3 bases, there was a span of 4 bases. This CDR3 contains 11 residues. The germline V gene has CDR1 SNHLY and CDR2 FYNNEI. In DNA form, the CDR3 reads TGTGCCAGCAGAGAGACAGATACGCAGTATTTT. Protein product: CASRETDTQYF. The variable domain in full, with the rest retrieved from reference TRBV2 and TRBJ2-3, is EPEVTQTPSHQVTQMGQEVILRCVPISNHLYFYWYRQILGQKVEFLVSFYNNEISEKSEIFDDQFSVERPDGSNFTLKIRSTKLEDSAMYFCASRETDTQYFGPGTRLTVL.

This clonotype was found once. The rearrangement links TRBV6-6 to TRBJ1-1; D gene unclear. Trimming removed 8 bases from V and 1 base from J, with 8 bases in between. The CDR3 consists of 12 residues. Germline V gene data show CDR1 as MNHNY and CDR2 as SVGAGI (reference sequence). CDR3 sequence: CASGSTNTEAFF. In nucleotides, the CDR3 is TGTGCCAGCGGGTCCACGAACACTGAAGCTTTCTTT.